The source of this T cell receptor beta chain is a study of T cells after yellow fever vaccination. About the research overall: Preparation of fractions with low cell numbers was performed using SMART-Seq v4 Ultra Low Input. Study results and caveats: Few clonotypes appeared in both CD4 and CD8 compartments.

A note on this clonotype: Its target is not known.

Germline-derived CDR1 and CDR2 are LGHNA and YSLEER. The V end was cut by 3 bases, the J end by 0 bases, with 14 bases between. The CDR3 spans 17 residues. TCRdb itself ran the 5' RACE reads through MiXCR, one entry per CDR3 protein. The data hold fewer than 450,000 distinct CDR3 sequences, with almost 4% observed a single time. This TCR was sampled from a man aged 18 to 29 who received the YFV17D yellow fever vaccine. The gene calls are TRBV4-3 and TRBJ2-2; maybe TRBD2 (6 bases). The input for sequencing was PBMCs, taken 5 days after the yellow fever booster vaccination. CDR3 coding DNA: TGCGCCAGCAGCCAGGTCGCGGGACGCTCGAACACCGGGGAGCTGTTTTTT. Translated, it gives CASSQVAGRSNTGELFF.